This T cell receptor beta chain was recovered during a study of blood T cell repertoires in COVID-19. Study-level information: Whether acute or convalescent, the COVID-19 samples came from the United States, Italy and Spain. T cells, B-cell-depleted T cells, or PBMCs supplied cDNA or gDNA.

Here immunoSEQ multiplex PCR was the method, and the copy in TCRdb shows in-frame clones only, minus some. The sample records around 300,000 clones, about 89% being singletons. The clonotype was recovered from a woman between 35 and 50 years old who had recovered from COVID-19. The source material was peripheral blood.

CDR3 amino acids: CASSRDYEGENEQFF. CDR3 nucleotide sequence: TGCGCCAGCAGCCGGGACTATGAAGGCGAGAATGAGCAGTTCTTC. The chain has TRBV5-1 and TRBJ2-1; 7 bases are a match to TRBD2. V gave up 4 bases and J gave up 7 bases; unmatched junction bases: 11. The germline V gene has CDR1 SGHRS and CDR2 YFSETQ. The CDR3 loop spans 15 amino acids.